These 27 T cell receptor beta chains were all obtained from the same sample, sequenced in a study of identical twins. Each CDR3 protein is one row after TCRdb ran MiXCR on the 5' RACE reads. The table has about 470,000 distinct CDR3 sequences, roughly a quarter seen once. These same data were also listed under a study on T cells expressing NK-cell markers.

The source material was CD4+ T cells sorted from blood. Source of these receptors: a woman aged 18-29 years in good health.

This rearrangement joins TRBV12-3 or TRBV12-4 to TRBJ2-3, with a weak D call TRBD1 (6 bases). The ends were cut back, 5 bases at V and 0 bases at J, with 15 bases in the middle. The CDR3 contains 16 residues. The CDR3 DNA reads as TGTGCCAGCAGTCTTCAGACAGGTTGGAGCACAGATACGCAGTATTTT. The encoded protein is CASSLQTGWSTDTQYF.

The chain links TRBV20-1 to TRBJ2-3; unclear D gene. Trimming took off 6 bases at V and 3 bases at J, with 16 bases between the two ends. From germline, CDR1 is DFQATT and CDR2 SNEGSKA (reference sequence). This CDR3 region has 14 residues. Here the CDR3 reads CSATARVVTDTQYF. As DNA, the CDR3 is TGCAGTGCCACCGCTAGGGTTGTTACAGATACGCAGTATTTT.

The rearrangement links TRBV11-3 to TRBJ2-1, with D hard to call. Trimming left V 2 bases short and J 9 bases short, with 20 bases between. The CDR3 extends over 16 amino acids. The germline V gene encodes CDR1 SGHNT and CDR2 YENEEA. The CDR3 loop reads CASSLNSRASWGEQFF. In nucleotides, the CDR3 is TGTGCCAGCAGCTTAAATTCGAGAGCGTCTTGGGGTGAGCAGTTCTTC.

The V call is TRBV11-2, the J call TRBJ2-7; no reliable D call. Germline V gene sequence: CDR1 SGHAT, CDR2 FQNNGV. This CDR3 has 11 residues. Trimming left V 5 bases short and J 9 bases short, with 11 bases between. The CDR3 loop is CASSQTRGQYF. The CDR3 DNA sequence: TGTGCCAGCAGCCAAACCAGAGGGCAGTACTTC.

The J gene is TRBJ2-5, the V gene TRBV12-3 or TRBV12-4, with D unresolved. V lost 3 bases and J 7 bases, leaving 27 bases between the germline ends. The CDR3 sequence is 18 residues long. CDR3 in DNA: TGTGCCAGCAGTTTGAGGCTCGGGCCGACCTACCCCAGAGGGACCCAGTACTTC. This gives the protein CASSLRLGPTYPRGTQYF.

The sample holds a few counts of this clonotype. The chain employs TRBV29-1 and TRBJ1-2, with D unresolved. This CDR3 is built from 13 residues. CDR1 is SQVTM and CDR2 is ANQGSEA in the germline V gene. The V end lost 6 bases, the J end lost 2 bases, and 13 bases lay between the germline ends. The CDR3 sequence is CSVKETENYGYTF. CDR3 in DNA: TGCAGCGTCAAAGAGACCGAGAACTATGGCTACACCTTC.

The rearrangement links TRBV5-1 to TRBJ1-1; 8 bases map to TRBD1. Germline trimming cut 0 bases from V and 4 bases from J; bases unmatched to any gene: 8. This CDR3 has 16 residues. Germline V gives CDR1 SGHRS, CDR2 YFSETQ. The CDR3 region is CASSLDGQGLSTEAFF. CDR3 DNA sequence: TGCGCCAGCAGCTTGGATGGACAGGGATTGAGCACTGAAGCTTTCTTT.

This clonotype was seen ten or more times. This chain connects TRBV10-3 to TRBJ1-3, with D uncertain. The CDR3 totals 15 residues. Germline loops: CDR1 ENHRY, CDR2 SYGVKD. V lost 0 bases to trimming and J lost 0 bases, with 6 bases between them. The chain's CDR3 is CAISESGLSGNTIYF. In DNA, the CDR3 is TGTGCCATCAGTGAGTCGGGTCTCTCTGGAAACACCATATATTTT.

This clonotype has only a few counts. The V and J genes are TRBV6-4 and TRBJ2-1; no clear D. The CDR3 spans 13 residues. Trimming stripped 3 bases from V and 5 bases from J, with 8 bases between. CDR1 is MRHNA and CDR2 is SNTAGT in the germline V gene. CDR3 bases: TGTGCCAGCAGTGAATCGGCTAACAATGAGCAGTTCTTC. Encoded protein: CASSESANNEQFF.

This clonotype was observed a handful of times. This sequence joins TRBV20-1 and TRBJ2-7; TRBD1 agrees at 9 bases. There are 14 residues in the CDR3. With 7 bases clipped from V and 3 bases from J, the junction kept 10 bases outside the gene matches. Germline values: CDR1 DFQATT, CDR2 SNEGSKA (reference sequence). CDR3 DNA: TGCAGTGGTCGAACGGGACAGGGCCACTACGAGCAGTACTTC. Translated, it gives CSGRTGQGHYEQYF.

This clonotype has a handful of counts. The CDR3 coding sequence is TGCGCCAGCAGCTTGATGGGGACAGGGGGCGCGGAGAATACGCAGTATTTT. Translated: CASSLMGTGGAENTQYF. The chain employs TRBV5-1 and TRBJ2-3; 12 positions agree with TRBD1. V gave up 1 base and J gave up 7 bases; unmatched junction bases: 10. The CDR3 spans 17 residues. From germline, CDR1 is SGHRS and CDR2 YFSETQ.

This rearrangement joins TRBV12-3 or TRBV12-4 to TRBJ1-2, with 8 positions matching TRBD1. The CDR3 spans 14 residues. With 2 bases clipped from V and 7 bases from J, the junction kept 6 bases outside the gene matches. CDR3 sequence (DNA): TGTGCCAGCAGTTTAACGGACAGGGCCGTTGGCTACACCTTC. Amino acids: CASSLTDRAVGYTF.

CDR3 in amino acids: CASSSNRWYQETQYF. The DNA for the CDR3 is TGTGCCAGCAGCTCAAACAGATGGTACCAAGAGACCCAGTACTTC. The chain couples TRBV6-1 to TRBJ2-5; unclear D gene. The V end lost 6 bases, the J end lost 0 bases, and 14 bases lay between the germline ends. CDR3 length equals 15 residues. CDR1 is MNHNS, CDR2 SASEGT, per germline.

This clonotype occurred a few times. The chain uses TRBV6-1 and TRBJ1-5, with D unclear. Trimming removed 4 bases from V and 3 bases from J, with 10 bases in between. Germline V CDR1 and CDR2: MNHNS, SASEGT. The CDR3 length is 14 residues. In nucleotides, the CDR3 is TGTGCCAGCAGTGGGCTTGGGCACAATCAGCCCCAGCATTTT. This codes for CASSGLGHNQPQHF.

This sequence joins TRBV6-1 and TRBJ2-7; D is unclear. Germline V gives CDR1 MNHNS, CDR2 SASEGT. The CDR3 covers 15 residues. The V gene lost 3 bases and the J gene lost 4 bases, with 16 bases spanning the gap. CDR3 nucleotides: TGTGCCAGCAGTGAGGTGCCCCGCGTTCCGTACGAGCAGTACTTC. Protein product: CASSEVPRVPYEQYF.

The sample holds a few counts of this clonotype. The V gene is TRBV20-1, the J gene TRBJ2-1; D may be TRBD2 (6 bases). This CDR3 comprises 15 residues. Germline lookup yields CDR1 DFQATT and CDR2 SNEGSKA (reference sequence). V lost 6 bases and J 2 bases, leaving 17 bases between the germline ends. The CDR3 DNA is TGCAGTGCAACTCCAGAGGGACTTACCTACAATGAGCAGTTCTTC. The encoded protein is CSATPEGLTYNEQFF.

This chain connects TRBV3-1 to TRBJ2-7; 7 nucleotides match TRBD1. Germline trimming cut 0 bases from V and 6 bases from J; bases unmatched to any gene: 5. This CDR3 comprises 14 residues. CDR1 is LGHDT and CDR2 is YNNKEL in the germline V gene (reference sequence). This CDR3 is CASSQEYRGCEQYF. The CDR3 region has the DNA TGTGCCAGCAGCCAAGAATACAGGGGATGCGAGCAGTACTTC.

This clonotype was counted between two and nine times. A read error may produce the germline difference seen at one junction end. The genes are TRBV12-3 or TRBV12-4 and TRBJ1-2; possibly TRBD1 for D (5 bases). This CDR3 has 14 amino acids. Here the CDR3 reads CASSWGSTSYGCTF. DNA of the CDR3: TGTGCCAGCAGTTGGGGGAGTACCTCCTATGGCTGCACCTTC.

This chain connects TRBV11-2 to TRBJ2-7; TRBD2 aligns across 8 bases. V shed 6 bases and J 1 base; nucleotides not matched to a gene: 8. The CDR3 length is 15 residues. Germline assignment: CDR1 SGHAT and CDR2 FQNNGV. CDR3 sequence reads: CASSPKPGGSYEQYF. Written as DNA, the CDR3 is TGTGCCAGCAGTCCTAAACCGGGAGGGTCCTACGAGCAGTACTTC.

This clonotype was picked up a small number of times. The chain employs TRBV20-1 and TRBJ2-7; the D gene is possibly TRBD1 (6 bases). Germline V CDR1 and CDR2: DFQATT, SNEGSKA (reference sequence). The V gene lost 2 bases and the J gene lost 0 bases, with 8 bases spanning the gap. CDR3 length equals 13 residues. The CDR3 nucleotides are TGCAGTGCTAGAAGGGGGAGCTCCTACGAGCAGTACTTC. It codes for CSARRGSSYEQYF.

Only a few counts were recorded for this clonotype. This chain joins TRBV7-9 and TRBJ2-2, with D perhaps matching TRBD1 (6 bases). This CDR3 comprises 16 residues. Germline CDR1 is SEHNR and CDR2 is FQNEAQ (reference sequence). Trimming took off 7 bases at V and 5 bases at J, with 20 bases between the two ends. The CDR3 region is CASTPAGRGRTGELFF. The CDR3 nucleotides are TGTGCCAGCACCCCCGCTGGCAGGGGCCGGACCGGGGAGCTGTTTTTT.

This clonotype has only a few counts. The rearrangement links TRBV12-3 or TRBV12-4 to TRBJ2-7; D is unresolved. The germline V and J ends were trimmed by 3 bases and 6 bases, with 18 bases remaining between them. The CDR3 totals 15 residues. The chain's CDR3 is CASSFNFPGSGEQYF. The CDR3 region has the DNA TGTGCCAGCAGTTTTAACTTCCCAGGTTCGGGCGAGCAGTACTTC.

This clonotype was observed a handful of times. The chain is built from TRBV7-9 and TRBJ1-1; TRBD1 aligns across 11 bases. CDR3 length equals 15 residues. V shed 5 bases and J 3 bases; nucleotides not matched to a gene: 5. CDR1 and CDR2 (germline): SEHNR, FQNEAQ (reference sequence). CDR3 region: CASSPGTGGDTEAFF. The CDR3 DNA reads TGTGCCAGCAGCCCCGGGACAGGGGGTGACACTGAAGCTTTCTTT.

This clonotype has only a few counts. V is TRBV15 and J is TRBJ1-2; D call uncertain. The CDR3 length is 13 residues. The V and J ends lost 5 bases and 8 bases respectively, with 15 bases between them. Germline loops: CDR1 LNHNV, CDR2 YYDKDF (reference sequence). As DNA, the CDR3 is TGTGCCACCAGCTCTGGGCACTCCGGGGGCTACACCTTC. This encodes CATSSGHSGGYTF.

The J gene is TRBJ2-1, the V gene TRBV11-1; D not certain. Trimming took off 4 bases at V and 0 bases at J, with 19 bases between the two ends. In germline, CDR1 is SGHAT, CDR2 FQDESV (reference sequence). CDR3 size: 18 residues. The CDR3 sequence is CASSSPRPTAHSYNEQFF. CDR3 DNA: TGTGCCAGCAGCTCCCCTAGGCCTACTGCTCACTCCTACAATGAGCAGTTCTTC.

This clonotype was counted between two and nine times. The rearrangement uses TRBV12-3 or TRBV12-4 and TRBJ1-2, with D unclear. V gave up 8 bases and J gave up 7 bases, with 17 bases separating them. This CDR3 contains 13 residues. The CDR3 DNA reads TGTGCCAGCTGGCGGAACGGGGATGGTGGCTACACCTTC. Its protein is CASWRNGDGGYTF.

CDR3 coding DNA: TGTGCCAGCAGTCTTCGAGACGGCCGGGAGACCCAGTACTTC. Protein: CASSLRDGRETQYF. V is TRBV12-3 or TRBV12-4 and J is TRBJ2-5; D is unclear. The ends were cut back, 5 bases at V and 5 bases at J, with 15 bases in the middle. The CDR3 extends over 14 amino acids.